This T cell receptor (beta chain) appears in the sequencing data of a study of CXCR3-negative and CXCR3-positive naive CD8 T cells. Study background: The total count of TRB reads reached 110 million to 150 million, and each library contributed about 1.5 +/- 0.3 million.

Overall study findings and caveats: Against CXCR3-negative naive cells, CXCR3-positive naive cells showed more hydrophobic TRB CDR3s. Memory CD8+ cells showed much lower diversity, while both naive subsets were comparably high.

Naive cells were sorted as CD45RO-, CCR7+, CD27+ and CD95-. Concerning this clonotype: Its antigen is still unknown.

The CDR3 is 14 residues long. Per the germline V gene, CDR1 is SQVTM and CDR2 is ANQGSEA. The authors made the TRB cDNA libraries by 5' RACE using UMI labels. TCRdb reprocessed the 5' RACE reads; each CDR3 protein has one entry and no DNA is given. The sample's table shows some 67,000 distinct CDR3 sequences. The source is a human donor in good health. Some clones in this sample may be carry-over from other donors' samples. The chain links TRBV29-1 to TRBJ2-1; the D call of TRBD2 rests on TCRdb alone, since no DNA is present to check it. The source material was naive CXCR3- CD8+ T cells from blood. Subset meaning: CD45RO-CCR7+CD27+CD95- naive CD8+ T cells lacking CXCR3 (TNR3-). CDR3 protein: CSVEVLAGRNEQFF.